The source of this TCR beta chain is a study of CD8 T cells in Susac syndrome. The J segment lost 6 bases and the V segment lost 8 bases, leaving 8 bases of the junction unmatched. The CDR3 has 15 amino acids. Random hexamers served to reverse transcribe about 0.5 to 1 ug RNA. TCRdb analysed the immunoSEQ multiplex PCR reads with MiXCR anew, one entry per CDR3 protein. The table shows more than 70,000 distinct CDR3 sequences, with 91% occurring only once. The sample consisted of CD8+ T cells from PBMCs. The V call is TRBV12-3 or TRBV12-4, the J call TRBJ2-2; 11 nucleotides match TRBD2. The origin of this receptor is a human donor with multiple sclerosis. The CDR3 is CASGPGLAAPGELFF. In DNA, the CDR3 is TGTGCCAGCGGGCCGGGACTAGCGGCCCCCGGGGAGCTGTTTTTT.